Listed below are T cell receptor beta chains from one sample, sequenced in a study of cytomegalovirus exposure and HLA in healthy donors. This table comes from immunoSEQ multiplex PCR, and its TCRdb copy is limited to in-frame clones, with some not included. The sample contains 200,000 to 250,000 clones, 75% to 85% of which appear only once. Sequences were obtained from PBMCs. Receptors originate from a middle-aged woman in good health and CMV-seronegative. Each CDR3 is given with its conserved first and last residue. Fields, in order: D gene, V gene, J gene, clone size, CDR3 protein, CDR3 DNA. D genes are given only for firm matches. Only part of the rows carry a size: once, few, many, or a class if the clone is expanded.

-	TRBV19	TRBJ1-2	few	CASSIGQGWNGYTF	TGTGCCAGTAGTATCGGACAAGGTTGGAATGGCTACACCTTC
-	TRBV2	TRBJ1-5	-	CASNRETSLRSQPQHF	TGTGCCAGTAACCGGGAAACAAGCCTCCGGAGTCAGCCCCAGCATTTT
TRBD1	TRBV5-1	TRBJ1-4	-	CASSYGQGGEKLFF	TGCGCCAGCAGCTACGGACAGGGAGGTGAAAAACTGTTTTTT
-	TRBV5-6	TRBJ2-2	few	CASSLYTRTGELFF	TGTGCCAGCAGCCTATACACGAGGACCGGGGAGCTGTTTTTT
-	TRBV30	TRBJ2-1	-	CAWSVGLAGENEQFF	TGTGCCTGGAGTGTAGGGCTAGCTGGGGAAAATGAGCAGTTCTTC
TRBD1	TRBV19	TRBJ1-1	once	CASSIDPGQGAHPGTEAFF	TGTGCCAGTAGTATAGATCCGGGACAGGGGGCTCATCCGGGCACTGAAGCTTTCTTT
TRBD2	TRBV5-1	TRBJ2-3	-	CASSWGSGGPSTDTQYF	TGCGCCAGCAGCTGGGGGTCGGGGGGTCCTAGCACAGATACGCAGTATTTT
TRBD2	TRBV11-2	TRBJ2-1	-	CASSLALGLAGGYNEQFF	TGTGCCAGCAGCTTAGCCCTCGGACTAGCGGGAGGGTACAATGAGCAGTTCTTC
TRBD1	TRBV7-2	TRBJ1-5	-	CASSSQGNQPQHF	TGTGCCAGCAGTTCACAGGGGAATCAGCCCCAGCATTTT
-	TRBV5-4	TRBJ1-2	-	CASSLASGQTYGYTF	TGTGCCAGCAGCTTGGCATCCGGTCAAACCTATGGCTACACCTTC
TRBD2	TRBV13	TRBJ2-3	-	CASVSLAGGDTQYF	TGTGCCAGCGTATCTCTAGCGGGAGGGGATACGCAGTATTTT
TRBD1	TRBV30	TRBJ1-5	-	CAWNRGPGQPQHF	TGTGCCTGGAACAGGGGGCCTGGTCAGCCCCAGCATTTT
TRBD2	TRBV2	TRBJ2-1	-	CASSRDYLSYNEQFF	TGTGCCAGCAGTCGGGACTACCTCTCCTACAATGAGCAGTTCTTC
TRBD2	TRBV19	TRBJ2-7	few	CASSSSGRFYEQYF	TGTGCCAGTAGTTCGAGCGGGAGGTTCTACGAGCAGTACTTC
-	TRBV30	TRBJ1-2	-	CAWGWGVGNGYTF	TGTGCCTGGGGCTGGGGAGTGGGGAATGGCTACACCTTC
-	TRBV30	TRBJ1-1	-	CAWSAHFNTEAFF	TGTGCCTGGAGTGCCCACTTTAACACTGAAGCTTTCTTT
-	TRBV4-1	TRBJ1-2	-	CASSQEGQGFASGYTF	TGCGCCAGCAGCCAAGAAGGGCAGGGCTTTGCTAGTGGCTACACCTTC
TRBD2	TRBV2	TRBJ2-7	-	CASKLLAGSEYEQYF	TGTGCCAGCAAACTCCTAGCGGGGTCCGAATACGAGCAGTACTTC
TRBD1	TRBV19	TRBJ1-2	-	CASRLTTGNYGYTF	TGTGCCAGTAGGCTAACGACAGGGAACTATGGCTACACCTTC
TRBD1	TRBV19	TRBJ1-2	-	CASKDRGNYGYTF	TGTGCCAGTAAGGACAGGGGAAACTATGGCTACACCTTC
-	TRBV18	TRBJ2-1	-	CASSPGTHYNEQFF	TGTGCCAGCTCACCAGGGACTCACTACAATGAGCAGTTCTTC
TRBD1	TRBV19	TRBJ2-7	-	CASRGGQGVIREQYF	TGTGCCAGTAGGGGGGGACAGGGGGTTATCCGCGAGCAGTACTTC
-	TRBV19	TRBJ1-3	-	CASSIVAAGNTIYF	TGTGCCAGTAGTATCGTGGCAGCTGGAAACACCATATATTTT
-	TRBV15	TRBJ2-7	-	CATSRDTRAGGSYEQYF	TGTGCCACCAGCAGAGATACGCGGGCAGGGGGGTCGTACGAGCAGTACTTC
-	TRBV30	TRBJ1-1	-	CAWKGVSTEAFF	TGTGCCTGGAAAGGGGTATCAACTGAAGCTTTCTTT
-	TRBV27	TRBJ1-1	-	CASGGSGIYTEAFF	TGTGCCAGCGGAGGATCGGGGATATACACTGAAGCTTTCTTT
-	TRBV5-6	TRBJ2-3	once	CASGLFGSSTDTQYF	TGTGCCAGCGGCTTGTTCGGGAGTAGCACAGATACGCAGTATTTT
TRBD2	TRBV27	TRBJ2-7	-	CASSSEAGVYYEQYF	TGTGCCAGCAGTTCCGAAGCGGGAGTGTACTACGAGCAGTACTTC
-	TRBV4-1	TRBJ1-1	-	CASGGGGTEAFF	TGCGCCAGCGGCGGGGGAGGCACTGAAGCTTTCTTT
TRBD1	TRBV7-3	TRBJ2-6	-	CASSLFNRGISGANVLTF	TGTGCCAGCAGCTTATTTAACAGGGGAATTTCTGGGGCCAACGTCCTGACTTTC
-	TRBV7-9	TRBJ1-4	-	CASSFRRSVNEKLFF	TGTGCCAGCAGCTTCCGACGGAGTGTTAATGAAAAACTGTTTTTT
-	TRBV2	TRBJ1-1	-	CASPSPGGTEAFF	TGTGCCAGCCCATCCCCGGGGGGCACTGAAGCTTTCTTT
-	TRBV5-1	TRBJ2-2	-	CASSLAGGELFF	TGCGCCAGCAGCTTGGCGGGCGGGGAGCTGTTTTTT
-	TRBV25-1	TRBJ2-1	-	CASSPLSLRSSYNEQFF	TGTGCCAGCAGTCCCCTGTCTCTCCGCAGCTCCTACAATGAGCAGTTCTTC
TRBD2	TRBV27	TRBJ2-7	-	CASSPRGLAGSVRYEQYF	TGTGCCAGCTCCCCCCGAGGACTAGCGGGGTCCGTGAGATACGAGCAGTACTTC
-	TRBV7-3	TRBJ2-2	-	CASSLLGQPNTGELFF	TGTGCCAGCAGCTTGCTCGGACAGCCGAACACCGGGGAGCTGTTTTTT
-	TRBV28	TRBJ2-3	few	CASSPYRGDTQYF	TGTGCCAGCAGTCCTTACCGGGGGGATACGCAGTATTTT
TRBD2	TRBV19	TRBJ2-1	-	CASSVREVGYNEQFF	TGTGCCAGTAGTGTGCGGGAGGTCGGCTACAATGAGCAGTTCTTC
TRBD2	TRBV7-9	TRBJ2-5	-	CASSSGLAGQETQYF	TGTGCCAGCAGCTCGGGACTAGCGGGACAAGAGACCCAGTACTTC
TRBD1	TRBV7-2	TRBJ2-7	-	CASSFWTGDYEQYF	TGTGCCAGCAGCTTTTGGACAGGGGATTACGAGCAGTACTTC
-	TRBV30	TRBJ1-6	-	CAWRPRGAGNSPLHF	TGTGCCTGGAGGCCTCGGGGGGCAGGGAATTCACCCCTCCACTTT
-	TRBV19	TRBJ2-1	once	CASSKISSYNEQFF	TGTGCCAGTAGTAAAATCAGCTCCTACAATGAGCAGTTCTTC